Presented here are 5 T cell receptor beta chains from one specimen sequenced in a study of CD8 T cell repertoires and HIV-1 epitope variants. The method was immunoSEQ multiplex PCR; TCRdb's version includes in-frame clones alone and lacks a portion of them. The sample records 95,000 or so clones, almost 75% being singletons. Sequencing was carried out using uncultured baseline CD8+ T cells from peripheral blood mononuclear cells (PBMCs). These receptors were collected from a male donor with HIV.

This sequence joins TRBV19 and TRBJ2-7; 12 bases line up with TRBD2. Per germline, CDR1 LNHDA and CDR2 SQIVND (reference sequence). The CDR3 loop spans 16 amino acids. V was pared by 4 bases and J by 5 bases, with 9 bases of the junction left unmatched. For the CDR3, the DNA is TGTGCCAGTAGTACTAGCGGGAGGGCCTTTTTGCACGAGCAGTACTTC. It yields the protein CASSTSGRAFLHEQYF.

The rearrangement links TRBV28 to TRBJ1-1; maybe TRBD1 (5 bases). CDR3 length: 14 amino acids. Germline V gene sequence: CDR1 MDHEN, CDR2 SYDVKM. The V gene lost 5 bases and the J gene lost 0 bases, with 10 bases spanning the gap. CDR3 loop: CASSVDIMNTEAFF. The DNA of the CDR3 is TGTGCCAGCAGTGTGGACATCATGAACACTGAAGCTTTCTTT.

V usage is TRBV2 and J usage is TRBJ2-2; 8 bases are a match to TRBD1. The CDR3 totals 15 residues. Germline V gene sequence: CDR1 SNHLY, CDR2 FYNNEI. V gave up 4 bases and J gave up 6 bases; unmatched junction bases: 7. The CDR3 loop is CASSVLGQGPGELFF. As DNA, the CDR3 is TGTGCCAGCAGTGTTTTAGGACAGGGTCCCGGGGAGCTGTTTTTT.

On this clone itself: The same CDR3 also results from other DNA sequences found in this sample. The chain joins TRBV18 to TRBJ1-1; no definite D call. Germline V CDR1 and CDR2: KGHSH, LQKENI. The ends were cut back, 1 base at V and 3 bases at J, with 9 bases in the middle. This CDR3 is built from 14 residues. CDR3 nucleotides: TGTGCCAGCTCACCACAGAGAAGGGACACTGAAGCTTTCTTT. Its protein is CASSPQRRDTEAFF.

This chain joins TRBV5-4 and TRBJ1-2; D ambiguous. In germline, CDR1 is SGHNT, CDR2 YYREEE (reference sequence). Between the trimmed V and J ends, which lost 2 bases and 2 bases, there was a span of 13 bases. This CDR3 spans 15 amino acids. CDR3 nucleotide sequence: TGTGCCAGCAGCTTAGGGTCGGTACAGAACTATGGCTACACCTTC. Translation: CASSLGSVQNYGYTF.